Following are 11 T cell receptor beta chains from one sample sequenced in a study of cytomegalovirus exposure and HLA in healthy donors (dated by TCRdb to 2017 to 2019). Library creation used the immunoSEQ multiplex PCR assay. A mixture of 60 forward primers for TCR Vbeta segments and 13 reverse primers for TCR Jbeta segments was used in the multiplex PCR. TCRdb provides this immuneACCESS table in a form limited to in-frame rearrangements. Some clones are lacking; in checked studies, under half of them reflect an unresolved V gene, and why the rest are absent is not known. The table for this sample records under 100,000 clones. The top ten clonotypes cover about 4.6% of the sample. The source material was PBMCs. Receptors originate from a man in his thirties or forties in good health and CMV-seronegative.

This CDR3 reads CASSPSAGGEQFF. For the CDR3, the DNA is TGTGCCAGCAGTCCGTCCGCGGGAGGTGAGCAGTTCTTC. The V and J genes are TRBV2 and TRBJ2-1; 8 nucleotides line up with TRBD2. The CDR3 spans 13 residues. Germline-derived CDR1 and CDR2 are SNHLY and FYNNEI. With 5 bases clipped from V and 9 bases from J, the junction kept 6 bases outside the gene matches.

This chain uses TRBV5-6 with TRBJ2-7; weak D call: TRBD2 (5 bases). Germline CDR1 and CDR2: SGHDT and YYEEEE. The CDR3 is 13 residues long. The V end was cut by 0 bases, the J end by 8 bases, with 12 bases between. In DNA, the CDR3 is TGTGCCAGCAGCTTGGTCGGAGGCGGCAAGCAGTACTTC. As protein: CASSLVGGGKQYF.

This sequence joins TRBV6-6 and TRBJ2-7; 10 bases are a match to TRBD1. V was clipped by 7 bases and J by 2 bases; unmatched bases: 5. This CDR3 spans 14 amino acids. CDR1 is MNHNY and CDR2 is SVGAGI in the germline V gene (reference sequence). The CDR3 DNA follows: TGTGCCAGCACCGGGACAGGGGCTACCTACGAGCAGTACTTC. Translated, it gives CASTGTGATYEQYF.

V usage is TRBV4-1 and J usage is TRBJ2-3; D not resolved. V shed 0 bases and J shed 5 bases, with 6 bases lying between them. The length of the CDR3 is 13 residues. Germline V CDR1 and CDR2: MGHRA, YSYEKL. The CDR3 is CASSQDEEDTQYF. CDR3 sequence (DNA): TGCGCCAGCAGCCAAGACGAGGAAGATACGCAGTATTTT.

This chain links TRBV29-1 with TRBJ2-4, with 7 positions matching TRBD1. Germline V gene lookup returns CDR1 SQVTM and CDR2 ANQGSEA. The V and J ends lost 4 bases and 4 bases, in that order; junction bases with no gene match: 7. The CDR3 loop spans 14 amino acids. DNA for the CDR3: TGCAGCGTTGTGCAAGGGACAGCTAAAAACATTCAGTACTTC. Encoded protein: CSVVQGTAKNIQYF.

The gene calls are TRBV4-1 and TRBJ2-3; TRBD2 might be the D (7 bases). Trimming took 3 bases from V and 5 from J, leaving 18 bases between them. The CDR3 length is 16 residues. Germline CDR1 MGHRA, CDR2 YSYEKL. The CDR3 bases are TGCGCCAGCAGCCAGGTGGGGCGGGGGCGCCAAGATACGCAGTATTTT. This codes for CASSQVGRGRQDTQYF.

The chain uses TRBV19 and TRBJ2-2, with 12 bases that match TRBD1. Germline V gene lookup returns CDR1 LNHDA and CDR2 SQIVND (reference sequence). Germline trimming cut 3 bases from V and 4 bases from J; bases unmatched to any gene: 6. This CDR3 is built from 17 residues. DNA of the CDR3: TGTGCCAGTAGTATCCTCCGGGACAGGGGGCCCACCGGGGAGCTGTTTTTT. Protein product: CASSILRDRGPTGELFF.

V usage is TRBV11-3 and J usage is TRBJ2-7, with a tentative D call TRBD1 (7 bases). The ends were cut back, 1 base at V and 2 bases at J, with 18 bases in the middle. Germline V gene sequence: CDR1 SGHNT, CDR2 YENEEA. This CDR3 is 17 amino acids long. CDR3 nucleotides: TGTGCCAGCAGCTTAGGTATATCCAGGGGGGATGCCTACGAGCAGTACTTC. It translates to CASSLGISRGDAYEQYF.

The chain carries TRBV11-2 and TRBJ2-2, with 11 bases matching TRBD2. CDR1 is SGHAT and CDR2 is FQNNGV in the germline V gene. The CDR3 has 15 amino acids. V dropped 5 bases and J dropped 6; count of bases not matched to a gene: 5. DNA of the CDR3: TGTGCCAGCAGCATACTAGCGGGAGAAGCCGGGGAGCTGTTTTTT. Its protein product is CASSILAGEAGELFF. Supplemented by reference TRBV11-2 and TRBJ2-2, the full variable domain reads EAGVAQSPRYKIIEKRQSVAFWCNPISGHATLYWYQQILGQGPKLLIQFQNNGVVDDSQLPKDRFSAERLKGVDSTLKIQPAKLEDSAVYLCASSILAGEAGELFFGEGSRLTVL.

The J gene is TRBJ2-3, the V gene TRBV11-3, with a possible D match to TRBD2 (5 bases). The CDR3 is 14 amino acids. Trimming cost V 7 bases and J 3 bases, with 14 bases left between them. Germline V gene sequence: CDR1 SGHNT, CDR2 YENEEA. The CDR3 nucleotides are TGTGCCAGCAACTCACCGGGAACAACAGATACGCAGTATTTT. It encodes CASNSPGTTDTQYF.

V is TRBV2 and J is TRBJ2-1; 10 positions agree with TRBD1. Germline CDR1 is SNHLY and CDR2 is FYNNEI. CDR3 size: 14 residues. The trim removed 7 bases at V and 8 bases at J, leaving 8 bases unmatched. The DNA for the CDR3 is TGTGCCAGCACCCGACAGGGGGCAGGGCATGAGCAGTTCTTC. It yields the protein CASTRQGAGHEQFF.